These 6 T cell receptor beta chains were sequenced from one sample in a study of T cell clones after liver transplantation. Clones were read by immunoSEQ multiplex PCR, and TCRdb kept only the in-frame ones, dropping some. The sample lists about 47,000 clones; 86% were seen once. The material sequenced was CD8+ T cells from blood, taken 12 months after liver transplant. These receptors came from a human patient who received a liver transplant. Part of the T cell pool may stem from the graft donor.

J is TRBJ2-2 and V is TRBV6-5; D might be TRBD2 (5 bases). Trimming stripped 0 bases from V and 3 bases from J, with 8 bases between. The CDR3 extends over 15 amino acids. Germline lookup yields CDR1 MNHEY and CDR2 SVGAGI. The CDR3 reads CASSYSRADTGELFF. Written as DNA, the CDR3 is TGTGCCAGCAGTTACTCGAGGGCAGACACCGGGGAGCTGTTTTTT.

This chain links TRBV13 with TRBJ2-3; D possibly matches TRBD1 or TRBD2 (6 bases each). CDR3 length: 13 residues. Trimming took 5 bases from V and 3 from J, leaving 9 bases between them. Germline lookup yields CDR1 PRHDT and CDR2 FYEKMQ (reference sequence). This CDR3 reads CASSRGETDTQYF. The CDR3 DNA reads TGTGCCAGCAGCAGGGGGGAAACAGATACGCAGTATTTT.

CDR3 coding DNA: TGTGCCAGCAGTTACGGTCAGGGCAATCAGCCCCAGCATTTT. This encodes CASSYGQGNQPQHF. This chain uses TRBV6-6 with TRBJ1-5, with no clear D. The CDR3 length is 14 residues. CDR1 is MNHNY and CDR2 is SVGAGI in the germline V gene (reference sequence). V lost 2 bases and J 2 bases, leaving 7 bases between the germline ends.

The rearrangement links TRBV11-2 to TRBJ2-7; TRBD1 is a possible D gene (6 bases). The V gene lost 5 bases and the J gene lost 0 bases, with 17 bases spanning the gap. Germline values: CDR1 SGHAT, CDR2 FQNNGV. There are 16 residues in the CDR3. CDR3 bases: TGTGCCAGCAGCCTCCTCCCCTGGACAGCCTCCTACGAGCAGTACTTC. The encoded protein is CASSLLPWTASYEQYF. Combining the CDR3 with reference TRBV11-2 and TRBJ2-7 gives the whole variable domain EAGVAQSPRYKIIEKRQSVAFWCNPISGHATLYWYQQILGQGPKLLIQFQNNGVVDDSQLPKDRFSAERLKGVDSTLKIQPAKLEDSAVYLCASSLLPWTASYEQYFGPGTRLTVT.

The rearrangement links TRBV10-3 to TRBJ2-1; TRBD2 aligns across 7 bases. V dropped 9 bases and J dropped 5; count of bases not matched to a gene: 16. CDR3 length: 16 amino acids. From germline, CDR1 is ENHRY and CDR2 SYGVKD. In DNA, the CDR3 is TGTGCCATGTCTCCCCTACTTGACGGGAGGAACAATGAGCAGTTCTTC. Translated, it gives CAMSPLLDGRNNEQFF.

The rearrangement links TRBV27 to TRBJ1-1; D not resolved. The CDR3 contains 14 residues. Trimming shortened V by 2 bases and J by 2 bases, and 9 bases separated the two germline ends. The V gene's germline CDR1 is MNHEY and CDR2 SMNVEV (reference sequence). Here the CDR3 reads CASSLDGHNTEAFF. The CDR3 DNA is TGTGCCAGCAGTTTAGACGGGCACAACACTGAAGCTTTCTTT.